This section outlines one TCR beta chain sequence together with its context. The antigen is not known. This CDR3 has 14 residues. CDR1 is MGHDK, CDR2 SYGVNS, per germline. V lost 2 bases and J lost 2, with 9 bases in between. TCRdb ran MiXCR on the 5' RACE reads and lists one entry per CDR3 protein. The table has about 1.7 million distinct CDR3 sequences, about 32% seen once. This sample was included in a study of identical twins. Study conclusions and caveats: Insertion counts were lower in abundant cord blood beta clonotypes, a trend that memory repertoires did not show.

The TCR was taken from a newborn girl in good health. This chain links TRBV25-1 with TRBJ1-2; D not certain. The sequencing sample was made of cord blood. The CDR3: CASSEMGSNYGYTF. DNA of the CDR3: TGTGCCAGCAGTGAAATGGGGTCCAACTATGGCTACACCTTC.